Listed below are T cell receptor beta chains from one sample, sequenced in a study of Graves' ophthalmopathy and Graves' hyperthyroidism. TCRdb called the multiplex PCR reads again in MiXCR, with one record for every CDR3 protein. The table shows roughly 410,000 distinct CDR3 sequences, with about 16% occurring only once. Input material: peripheral blood. All receptors come from a woman aged 18-29 years with stable Graves' hyperthyroidism. The CDR3 runs from the conserved cysteine through the conserved F or W. Fields, in order: J gene, D gene, V gene, clone size, CDR3 protein, CDR3 DNA. A D gene is named only where the DNA matches it firmly. Clone size is given for some rows only: seen once, a few or many times, or a class if the clone is expanded.

TRBJ2-7 . TRBV6-5 many CASSPIGYEQYF TGTGCCAGCAGTCCGATAGGCTACGAGCAGTACTTC
TRBJ1-5 . TRBV27 many CASRKMGGIQPQHF TGTGCCAGCAGGAAAATGGGAGGGATCCAGCCCCAGCATTTT
TRBJ1-5 TRBD1 TRBV24-1 many CATSDLGSGTGIGQPQHF TGTGCCACCAGTGATTTGGGGAGCGGGACAGGGATAGGACAGCCCCAGCATTTT
TRBJ2-5 TRBD2 TRBV6-4 few CASSRTPFRLAGGGIQETQYF TGTGCCAGCAGTCGCACTCCCTTCCGACTAGCGGGGGGCGGGATCCAAGAGACCCAGTACTTC
TRBJ1-3 . TRBV24-1 many CATSDEVGNTIYF TGTGCCACCAGTGATGAAGTCGGAAACACCATATATTTT
TRBJ1-1 . TRBV2 many CASTGGRRDTEAFF TGTGCCAGCACCGGGGGAAGGAGGGACACTGAAGCTTTCTTT
TRBJ1-1 . TRBV29-1 many CSVGLGAWGTEAFF TGCAGCGTTGGTCTTGGTGCCTGGGGCACTGAAGCTTTCTTT
TRBJ1-1 . TRBV27 . CASSLLQTSTEAFF TGTGCCAGCAGTTTACTACAGACCTCCACTGAAGCTTTCTTT
TRBJ1-2 . TRBV2 . CASSLTGGRDYGYTF TGTGCCAGCAGTCTGACAGGAGGGAGAGACTATGGCTACACCTTC
TRBJ2-7 . TRBV7-2 many CASSFQGGLSVAEQYF TGTGCCAGCAGCTTTCAGGGCGGGCTCTCCGTGGCCGAGCAGTACTTC
TRBJ1-2 . TRBV2 many CASSRTAALFGYTF TGTGCCAGCAGTCGGACAGCCGCACTATTCGGCTACACCTTC
TRBJ1-2 . TRBV19 many CASSSPGAPNYGYTF TGTGCCAGTAGTTCACCCGGGGCACCCAACTATGGCTACACCTTC
TRBJ1-5 TRBD1 TRBV2 many CASSAGDREGQPQHF TGTGCCAGCAGTGCCGGAGACAGGGAAGGACAGCCCCAGCATTTT
TRBJ1-2 TRBD1 TRBV20-1 many CSAGVDRDDYGYTF TGCAGTGCTGGCGTCGACAGGGACGACTATGGCTACACCTTC
TRBJ1-5 . TRBV12-3/TRBV12-4 many CASSFGSRRQPQHF TGTGCCAGCAGCTTCGGGTCTCGGCGGCAGCCCCAGCATTTT
TRBJ2-4 . TRBV6-5 many CASRHLGGNIKYF TGTGCCAGCAGGCACCTTGGGGGAAACATTAAGTACTTC
TRBJ1-1 TRBD1 TRBV11-2 many CASTWRDREGEAFF TGTGCCAGCACCTGGAGGGACAGAGAGGGTGAAGCTTTCTTT
TRBJ2-5 . TRBV2 few CASGGVYQETQYF TGTGCCAGCGGGGGTGTCTACCAAGAGACCCAGTACTTC
TRBJ1-6 . TRBV3-1 . CASSQGIGNYSPLHF TGTGCCAGCAGCCAAGGAATAGGGAATTATTCACCCCTCCACTTT
TRBJ1-1 . TRBV11-1 many CASSLNLWDGEAFF TGTGCCAGCAGCTTAAACCTCTGGGACGGTGAAGCTTTCTTT
TRBJ1-5 . TRBV7-2 . CASSPGKGNQPQHF TGCGCCAGCAGCCCCGGAAAGGGCAATCAGCCCCAGCATTTT
TRBJ1-1 TRBD1 TRBV6-5 many CASSYFLGGDTEAFF TGTGCCAGCAGTTACTTTTTAGGGGGCGACACTGAAGCTTTCTTT
TRBJ2-5 . TRBV7-2 . CASSLVGRVVETQYF TGTGCCAGCAGCTTAGTTGGCAGGGTGGTGGAGACCCAGTACTTC
TRBJ1-1 . TRBV6-5 many CASSQQGWDTEAFF TGTGCCAGCAGCCAACAGGGTTGGGACACTGAAGCTTTCTTT
TRBJ2-7 TRBD1 TRBV5-1 many CASSLRDRGDDEQYF TGCGCCAGCAGCTTGAGGGACAGGGGCGACGACGAGCAGTACTTC
TRBJ1-2 . TRBV7-6 few CASSFGWVMGYGYTF TGTGCCAGCAGCTTTGGGTGGGTAATGGGCTATGGTTACACCTTC
TRBJ1-1 . TRBV7-9 . CASSRIGGTEAFF TGTGCCAGCAGCCGCATCGGGGGCACTGAAGCTTTCTTT
TRBJ1-1 . TRBV6-1 many CASTPTGGRTEAFF TGTGCCAGCACACCTACGGGGGGGAGGACTGAAGCTTTCTTT
TRBJ2-7 . TRBV7-8 . CASSVNRGAGEQYF TGTGCCAGCAGTGTTAACAGGGGAGCGGGGGAGCAGTACTTC
TRBJ2-5 TRBD2 TRBV20-1 few CSARAPRTGLAGQETQYF TGCAGTGCTAGAGCCCCCCGGACGGGACTAGCAGGCCAAGAGACCCAGTACTTC